Following are 28 T cell receptor beta chains from one sample sequenced in a study of blood T cell repertoires in COVID-19. Libraries were prepared by immunoSEQ multiplex PCR; TCRdb keeps only in-frame clonotypes and omits some of them. This repertoire shows approximately 160,000 clones, 70% to 90% found once; its top ten account for roughly 0.58%. Sequencing was performed on peripheral blood. These receptors came from a man between 60 and 70 years old with COVID-19, enrolled during active disease.

This sequence joins TRBV7-9 and TRBJ1-2; tentatively, D is TRBD1 (6 bases). V dropped 8 bases and J dropped 7 bases, with 17 bases sitting between them. Germline CDR1 reads SEHNR; CDR2 reads FQNEAQ (reference sequence). There are 13 residues in the CDR3. The CDR3 loop is CASSGRGKTGYTF. The CDR3 DNA sequence: TGTGCCAGCTCGGGGAGGGGGAAAACTGGCTACACCTTC. Variable domain in full (rest from reference TRBV7-9 and TRBJ1-2): DTGVSQNPRHKITKRGQNVTFRCDPISEHNRLYWYRQTLGQGPEFLTYFQNEAQLEKSRLLSDRFSAERPKGSFSTLEIQRTEQGDSAMYLCASSGRGKTGYTFGSGTRLTVV.

The chain employs TRBV27 and TRBJ2-2; possible D gene TRBD2, 5 bases. The CDR3 has 14 amino acids. The germline gives CDR1 MNHEY, CDR2 SMNVEV (reference sequence). V was shortened by 8 bases and J by 0 bases, with 10 bases between the two germline ends. CDR3 region: CASQRASNTGELFF. In DNA form, the CDR3 reads TGTGCCAGCCAGAGGGCGTCGAACACCGGGGAGCTGTTTTTT.

This clone was detected only once. The CDR3 protein is CASSGTSGSKTQYF. In DNA, the CDR3 is TGTGCCAGCAGCGGGACTAGCGGGAGTAAGACCCAGTACTTC. The chain carries TRBV5-5 and TRBJ2-5, with 14 bases lining up with TRBD2. The germline V gene encodes CDR1 SGHKS and CDR2 YYEKEE (reference sequence). The V segment lost 4 bases and the J segment 6 bases; nucleotides outside the gene matches: 2. The CDR3 contains 14 residues.

This rearrangement joins TRBV5-1 to TRBJ1-6; TRBD1 agrees at 9 bases. There are 19 residues in the CDR3. CDR1 is SGHRS and CDR2 is YFSETQ in the germline V gene. V was pared by 3 bases and J by 1 base, with 11 bases of the junction left unmatched. CDR3 sequence: CASSSQTVGQGSYNSPLHF. The DNA for the CDR3 is TGCGCCAGCAGCTCACAAACGGTGGGACAGGGATCCTATAATTCACCCCTCCACTTT.

This clone was counted a few times. The genes are TRBV7-2 and TRBJ1-2, with unresolved D. The V and J ends lost 4 bases and 8 bases respectively, with 17 bases between them. This CDR3 spans 14 amino acids. Germline-derived CDR1 and CDR2 are SGHTA and FQGNSA. The CDR3 DNA is TGTGCCAGCAGCTATACCCCCACCGCTCGGGGCTACACCTTC. Translation gives CASSYTPTARGYTF.

The chain uses TRBV19 and TRBJ1-2; a possible D gene is TRBD1 (5 bases). The CDR3 covers 15 residues. Germline V CDR1 and CDR2: LNHDA, SQIVND (reference sequence). V was pared by 0 bases and J by 1 base, with 9 bases between. CDR3 in amino acids: CASSIDREGNYGYTF. CDR3 DNA: TGTGCCAGTAGTATAGACAGGGAGGGTAACTATGGCTACACCTTC. The variable domain in full, with the rest retrieved from reference TRBV19 and TRBJ1-2, is DGGITQSPKYLFRKEGQNVTLSCEQNLNHDAMYWYRQDPGQGLRLIYYSQIVNDFQKGDIAEGYSVSREKKESFPLTVTSAQKNPTAFYLCASSIDREGNYGYTFGSGTRLTVV.

The CDR3 sequence: CAWSVAGGVKLGNTIYF. The CDR3 bases are TGTGCCTGGAGTGTGGCAGGGGGCGTCAAGTTAGGAAACACCATATATTTT. The V gene is TRBV30, the J gene TRBJ1-3; 8 positions match TRBD1. CDR3 length: 17 amino acids. In germline, CDR1 is GTSNPN, CDR2 SVGIG (reference sequence). The ends lost 0 bases at V and 4 bases at J; junction bases unmatched: 11.

This clone was seen only a few times. V gene TRBV5-4 combines with J gene TRBJ1-1, with a possible D match to TRBD1 (5 bases). This CDR3 region has 14 residues. Looked up from germline, CDR1 is SGHNT and CDR2 is YYREEE (reference sequence). Trimming stripped 4 bases from V and 10 bases from J, with 20 bases between. CDR3 coding DNA: TGTGCCAGCAGCGCGGGGACCGTTGCATTCACAGCTTTCTTT. Its translation is CASSAGTVAFTAFF.

The J gene is TRBJ1-6, the V gene TRBV28, with D possibly TRBD1 on 5 matching bases. The CDR3 is 12 residues long. CDR1 MDHEN and CDR2 SYDVKM come from the germline V gene. Trimming took 6 bases from V and 7 from J, leaving 7 bases between them. This chain's CDR3 is CASSRQNSPLHF. As DNA, the CDR3 is TGTGCCAGCAGCCGACAGAATTCACCCCTCCACTTT.

The J gene is TRBJ2-7, the V gene TRBV2; 10 positions agree with TRBD2. Germline trimming cut 7 bases from V and 11 bases from J; bases unmatched to any gene: 14. CDR1 SNHLY and CDR2 FYNNEI come from the germline V gene. This CDR3 region has 14 residues. The CDR3 coding sequence is TGTGCCAGCAACAGACTAGCGGGTTTCGCGGGGGAGTACTTC. It translates to CASNRLAGFAGEYF. Full variable domain (rest looked up from reference TRBV2 and TRBJ2-7): EPEVTQTPSHQVTQMGQEVILRCVPISNHLYFYWYRQILGQKVEFLVSFYNNEISEKSEIFDDQFSVERPDGSNFTLKIRSTKLEDSAMYFCASNRLAGFAGEYFGPGTRLTVT.

The genes are TRBV6-6 and TRBJ1-4; 7 nucleotides agree with TRBD1. CDR1 is MNHNY, CDR2 SVGAGI, per germline (reference sequence). The V and J ends lost 0 bases and 6 bases, in that order; junction bases with no gene match: 7. The CDR3 loop spans 16 amino acids. The CDR3 nucleotides are TGTGCCAGCAGTTACTCTAAGGGGGCAGGGTATGAAAAACTGTTTTTT. Encoded protein: CASSYSKGAGYEKLFF.

There are a few counts of this clone. J is TRBJ2-3 and V is TRBV21-1; TRBD2, as called in the table, went unchecked against the DNA. TRBV21-1 is annotated as a pseudogene. The CDR3 has 16 residues. The DNA for the CDR3 is TGTGCCAGCAGCAAAGGAAGATCTAGCGACACAGATACGCAGTATTTT. Translating it yields CASSKGRSSDTDTQYF.

The rearrangement uses TRBV7-2 and TRBJ1-2, with D possibly matching TRBD1 (6 bases). The CDR3 runs 15 residues. V shed 1 base and J shed 4 bases, with 13 bases lying between them. Germline V gene lookup returns CDR1 SGHTA and CDR2 FQGNSA. The CDR3 region is CASSLGLGGAYGYTF. As DNA, the CDR3 is TGTGCCAGCAGCTTAGGGCTTGGGGGCGCCTATGGCTACACCTTC.

The chain couples TRBV19 to TRBJ1-2, with D perhaps matching TRBD1 (5 bases). Trimming took 7 bases from V and 2 from J, leaving 11 bases between them. Germline assignment: CDR1 LNHDA and CDR2 SQIVND (reference sequence). The CDR3 runs to 13 residues. The chain's CDR3 is CASIRGGNYGYTF. The CDR3 DNA reads TGTGCCAGTATAAGGGGAGGAAACTATGGCTACACCTTC.

The genes are TRBV18 and TRBJ2-6; the D is unclear. The germline V and J ends were trimmed by 0 bases and 13 bases, with 7 bases remaining between them. The V gene's germline CDR1 is KGHSH and CDR2 LQKENI. The CDR3 contains 12 residues. The CDR3 here is CASSPPDRVLTF. The CDR3, as DNA: TGTGCCAGCTCACCACCTGATCGGGTCCTGACTTTC.

The chain recombines TRBV6-5 with TRBJ1-1; no clear D gene. Germline assignment: CDR1 MNHEY and CDR2 SVGAGI. This CDR3 region has 12 residues. Between the trimmed V and J ends, which lost 7 bases and 4 bases, there was a span of 10 bases. In nucleotides, the CDR3 is TGTGCCAGCATTAGGACTTCCACTGAAGCTTTCTTT. This gives the protein CASIRTSTEAFF.

The chain uses TRBV19 and TRBJ1-1, with D unresolved. Germline loops: CDR1 LNHDA, CDR2 SQIVND (reference sequence). The V and J ends lost 3 bases and 5 bases respectively, with 16 bases between them. The CDR3 contains 15 residues. The DNA of the CDR3 is TGTGCCAGTAGTATCGATCTCCGGCCGGGGACTGAAGCTTTCTTT. Its protein product is CASSIDLRPGTEAFF.

The J gene is TRBJ2-7, the V gene TRBV6-2 or TRBV6-3, with D possibly TRBD1 on 5 matching bases. Germline V gene sequence: CDR1 MNHEY, CDR2 SVGEGT. Deletions cut 6 bases from V and 4 bases from J, with 16 bases between. The CDR3 contains 14 residues. In DNA, the CDR3 is TGTGCCAGCAGCGGACAATCGACGTGGTACGAGCAGTACTTC. Translation: CASSGQSTWYEQYF.

The chain joins TRBV5-1 to TRBJ2-1; possible D gene TRBD2, 7 bases. Trimming cost V 0 bases and J 5 bases, with 9 bases left between them. The CDR3 runs 14 residues. Germline loops: CDR1 SGHRS, CDR2 YFSETQ. The CDR3 here is CASSLVGGHNEQFF. The CDR3 DNA follows: TGCGCCAGCAGCTTGGTCGGGGGGCACAATGAGCAGTTCTTC. Full variable domain (outside the CDR3, taken from reference TRBV5-1 and TRBJ2-1): KAGVTQTPRYLIKTRGQQVTLSCSPISGHRSVSWYQQTPGQGLQFLFEYFSETQRNKGNFPGRFSGRQFSNSRSEMNVSTLELGDSALYLCASSLVGGHNEQFFGPGTRLTVL.

The rearrangement links TRBV6-5 to TRBJ1-2, with 7 nucleotides matching TRBD1. The CDR3 loop spans 15 amino acids. The junction had 8 bases not matched to a gene; V was cut back by 5 bases and J by 2 bases. Germline V gene lookup returns CDR1 MNHEY and CDR2 SVGAGI. The CDR3 loop is CASSHPRQGNYGYTF. The DNA of the CDR3 is TGTGCCAGCAGTCACCCGCGACAGGGCAACTATGGCTACACCTTC.

This sequence joins TRBV9 and TRBJ2-3; TRBD1 aligns across 7 bases. With 4 bases clipped from V and 6 bases from J, the junction kept 8 bases outside the gene matches. This CDR3 is built from 14 residues. Germline assignment: CDR1 SGDLS and CDR2 YYNGEE. The CDR3 protein is CASSSGGSFDTQYF. The DNA of the CDR3 is TGTGCCAGCAGCTCAGGGGGTAGCTTCGATACGCAGTATTTT.

V usage is TRBV7-9 and J usage is TRBJ1-5; possibly TRBD1 for D (6 bases). V was cut by 2 bases and J by 1 base, with 6 bases left in between. This CDR3 is 14 amino acids long. The germline V gene encodes CDR1 SEHNR and CDR2 FQNEAQ (reference sequence). CDR3 DNA: TGTGCCAGCAGCTTAAGGGGGAGCAATCAGCCCCAGCATTTT. Protein: CASSLRGSNQPQHF.

This clone was counted a few times. The CDR3 sequence is CASSIARVYRQPQHF. The CDR3 DNA reads as TGTGCCAGTAGTATAGCGAGGGTATATCGACAGCCCCAGCATTTT. The chain couples TRBV19 to TRBJ1-5; D is ambiguous. Germline V gene data show CDR1 as LNHDA and CDR2 as SQIVND (reference sequence). This CDR3 has 15 amino acids. Trimming cost V 1 base and J 7 bases, with 14 bases left between them.

In this sample, this clone turned up a few times. This rearrangement joins TRBV6-6 to TRBJ1-1; a possible D gene is TRBD1 (6 bases). This CDR3 comprises 14 residues. The germline V gene encodes CDR1 MNHNY and CDR2 SVGAGI (reference sequence). The ends were cut back, 5 bases at V and 6 bases at J, with 16 bases in the middle. CDR3 nucleotide sequence: TGTGCCAGCAGTACCGCCCAGGGGATGCCTGAAGCTTTCTTT. Amino acids: CASSTAQGMPEAFF.

This chain joins TRBV10-1 and TRBJ2-6; D might be TRBD2 (5 bases). The V and J ends lost 1 base and 3 bases respectively, with 10 bases between them. Germline V gene sequence: CDR1 WNHNN, CDR2 SYGVQD (reference sequence). CDR3 length equals 16 residues. For the CDR3, the DNA is TGCGCCAGCAGTGAGTATCGAGGGTTTGGGGCCAACGTCCTGACTTTC. It codes for CASSEYRGFGANVLTF.

The chain links TRBV4-3 to TRBJ1-2; D gene uncertain. From germline, CDR1 is LGHNA and CDR2 YSLEER. This CDR3 has 15 amino acids. Trimming took 4 bases from V and 0 from J, leaving 12 bases between them. The CDR3 DNA reads as TGCGCCAGCAGCCCCCTTTTGGGCTCTAACTATGGCTACACCTTC. Translation gives CASSPLLGSNYGYTF.

The chain has TRBV7-3 and TRBJ2-3, with D hard to call. V lost 1 base and J lost 5, with 10 bases in between. The CDR3 covers 14 residues. CDR1 is SGHTA and CDR2 is FQGTGA in the germline V gene. The CDR3: CASSLSRVGDTQYF. For the CDR3, the DNA is TGTGCCAGCAGCTTAAGTCGGGTTGGAGATACGCAGTATTTT.

The rearrangement joins TRBV3-1 (or the pseudogene TRBV3-2) to TRBJ1-4; D is uncertain. Germline CDR1 LGHDT, CDR2 YNNKEL (reference sequence). This CDR3 is built from 15 residues. V was trimmed by 5 bases and J by 8 bases, leaving 18 bases between them. The DNA for the CDR3 is TGTGCCAGCAGCTTAGGTTCTAACCCGGGGGAAAAACTGTTTTTT. Encoded protein: CASSLGSNPGEKLFF.